This T cell receptor (beta chain) was sequenced during a study of shared clonotypes between healthy human individuals. Whole-study findings and limits: For naive CD4 cells, 4% to 5% of clonotypes were shared across a handful of donors. Clonotypes not shared had lower generation probabilities than those common to all four donors.

As concerns this clone: Its cognate antigen is unknown.

The authors ran the assay at deep level. Study processing details: For the immunoSEQ data, sequences were junction-only without quality scores, so filtering differed. Libraries were prepared by immunoSEQ multiplex PCR; TCRdb keeps only in-frame clonotypes and omits some of them. V, J and clone size are those of that table, while D and trimming were read from the DNA. This sample carries roughly 1,100,000 clones, more than 60% of them seen once, and the ten largest clones take 1.5%. The ends were cut back, 3 bases at V and 2 bases at J, with 11 bases in the middle. CDR1 and CDR2 from the germline V gene are MNHNS and SASEGT. CDR3 size: 14 residues.

The receptor was derived from a man between 18 and 35 years old in good health. This chain joins TRBV6-1 and TRBJ2-7, with D possibly TRBD2 on 6 matching bases. The material sequenced was memory CD4+ T cells sorted from blood. The sample's subset: CD45RA-negative fraction. CDR3 residues: CASSEGGMAYEQYF. Here the CDR3 DNA reads TGTGCCAGCAGTGAGGGGGGAATGGCCTACGAGCAGTACTTC.